This entry lists 24 T cell receptor beta chains sequenced from one sample in a study of tumor and adjacent non-tumor tissue in lung cancer. TCRbeta libraries were built with three rounds of nested PCR, modified from ARM-PCR. TCRdb fed the multiplex PCR reads into MiXCR, producing one record per CDR3 protein. The table records some 100,000 distinct CDR3 sequences, 65% of them present only once. The template was RNA from unsorted bulk tissue. The normal lung tissue was taken more than 3 cm from the tumor edge. Sequenced: distant non-tumor lung tissue. Every receptor here comes from a man in his thirties or forties with non-small cell lung cancer.

The chain recombines TRBV4-1 with TRBJ2-5; D is unclear. This CDR3 contains 13 residues. Germline-derived CDR1 and CDR2 are MGHRA and YSYEKL. The ends were cut back, 2 bases at V and 0 bases at J, with 4 bases in the middle. The CDR3 DNA reads as TGCGCCAGCAGCCAACCAAACCAAGAGACCCAGTACTTC. Protein sequence: CASSQPNQETQYF.

As to this clonotype: Here the CDR3 omits its conserved ending phenylalanine or tryptophan, so a read error is the likely source. In DNA, the CDR3 is TGTGCCAGCAGCCGAGAAGACAGGACCCCCTACTTGCAGTACATC. Residues: CASSREDRTPYLQYI. J is TRBJ2-7 and V is TRBV6-1; possibly TRBD1 for D (6 bases). The CDR3 loop spans 15 amino acids. In germline, CDR1 is MNHNS, CDR2 SASEGT. Trimming cost V 6 bases and J 9 bases, with 24 bases left between them.

This clonotype has just a few counts. The junction does not match germline at one end; this may be a read error. V usage is TRBV11-2 and J usage is TRBJ2-1, with a weak D call TRBD1 (5 bases). The CDR3 extends over 17 amino acids. From germline, CDR1 is SGHAT and CDR2 FQNNGV. The CDR3 loop reads CASSLDLSLRANNVQFF. Here the CDR3 DNA reads TGTGCCAGCAGCTTAGATTTGTCTCTCAGGGCCAACAATGTGCAGTTCTTC.

In regard to this clonotype: This clone may be a read error of a much larger clone one base away. Since no conserved phenylalanine or tryptophan closes the CDR3, a read error is the likely cause. The chain employs TRBV12-3 or TRBV12-4 and TRBJ1-6; D gene unclear. The CDR3 totals 13 residues. The germline V and J ends were trimmed by 8 bases and 7 bases, with 12 bases remaining between them. CDR3 loop: CASGAGPNSPLHS. The DNA of the CDR3 is TGTGCCAGCGGCGCGGGCCCAAATTCACCCCTCCACTCT.

The rearrangement uses TRBV29-1 and TRBJ2-2; D is possibly TRBD2 (6 bases). V lost 7 bases and J lost 14, with 23 bases in between. CDR1 is SQVTM and CDR2 is ANQGSEA in the germline V gene. The CDR3 has 13 amino acids. CDR3 amino acids: CSARRGVTVDLFF. CDR3 sequence (DNA): TGCAGCGCCCGGCGGGGTGTCACTGTGGACCTGTTTTTT.

Worth noting for this clonotype: The final CDR3 position lacks the conserved phenylalanine or tryptophan, pointing to a likely read error. No DNA is shown, since the ends of the CDR3 on it are uncertain; the CDR3 is the one TCRdb lists. The CDR3 loop reads CSVEATHGRDEKLFL. The chain uses TRBV29-1 and TRBJ1-4. Germline V lookup: CDR1 SQVTM, CDR2 ANQGSEA. The CDR3 is made up of 15 amino acids, end residues included.

Judged by abundance, this clonotype is medium-sized (0.01 to 0.1%). The V gene is TRBV11-3, the J gene TRBJ1-6; no firm D call. CDR1 and CDR2 (germline): SGHNT, YENEEA. V was clipped by 5 bases and J by 7 bases, with 12 bases between them. This CDR3 has 14 amino acids. The DNA for the CDR3 is TGTGCCAGCAGCCCCCCAGGCCTGAATTCACCCCTCCACTTT. Protein sequence: CASSPPGLNSPLHF.

Concerning this clonotype: This may stem from a read error, because a much larger clone lies one nucleotide away. Since no conserved phenylalanine or tryptophan closes the CDR3, a read error is the likely cause. The chain has TRBV5-6 and TRBJ1-3; 7 positions agree with TRBD1. The CDR3 contains 16 residues. From germline, CDR1 is SGHDT and CDR2 YYEEEE. With V trimmed by 2 bases and J by 2 bases, 7 bases remained unmatched. The chain's CDR3 is CASSLWDSLAGNTIYY. In DNA form, the CDR3 reads TGTGCCAGCAGCTTATGGGACAGCCTCGCTGGAAACACCATATATTAT.

This clonotype turned up a few times. Just one base apart from a much larger clone, this may be a read error. This rearrangement joins TRBV24-1 to TRBJ2-2; either TRBD1 or TRBD2 may supply D (6 bases each). Germline assignment: CDR1 KGHDR and CDR2 SFDVKD. The CDR3 is 16 residues long. Here the CDR3 DNA reads TGTGCCACCAGTGATTCCGGGACACTTAACACCGGGGGGCTGTTTTTT. Its protein is CATSDSGTLNTGGLFF.

This clonotype was recorded only once. The chain employs TRBV6-5 and TRBJ1-4; D might be TRBD1 (5 bases). CDR1 and CDR2 (germline): MNHEY, SVGAGI. V was clipped by 7 bases and J by 5 bases, with 17 bases between them. This CDR3 has 15 amino acids. CDR3 DNA sequence: TGTGCCAGCAATCGCGAGGGGTTATCGAATGAAAAACTGTTTTTT. It is translated as CASNREGLSNEKLFF.

This clonotype was seen a handful of times. The chain combines TRBV11-2 with TRBJ2-1, with 12 bases fitting TRBD2. The length of the CDR3 is 16 residues. V trimming: 4 bases; J trimming: 2 bases; junction bases outside the gene matches: 3. Per the germline V gene, CDR1 is SGHAT and CDR2 is FQNNGV. This CDR3 reads CASSSRLAGAYNEQFF. In nucleotides, the CDR3 is TGTGCCAGCAGCTCCAGACTAGCGGGAGCCTACAATGAGCAGTTCTTC. The complete variable domain, with remaining parts taken from reference TRBV11-2 and TRBJ2-1, reads EAGVAQSPRYKIIEKRQSVAFWCNPISGHATLYWYQQILGQGPKLLIQFQNNGVVDDSQLPKDRFSAERLKGVDSTLKIQPAKLEDSAVYLCASSSRLAGAYNEQFFGPGTRLTVL.

Note on this clonotype: This may be a read error: a much more frequent sequence differs by one nucleotide. The chain employs TRBV11-2 and TRBJ2-2; TRBD2 is a possible D gene (5 bases). CDR1 and CDR2 from the germline V gene are SGHAT and FQNNGV. CDR3 length: 13 residues. CDR3 nucleotides: TGTGCCAGCAGCTTATATCACACCGGGGAGCTGTCTTTT. The encoded protein is CASSLYHTGELSF.

Of note for this clonotype: One end of the junction fails to match germline, which may point to a read error. J is TRBJ2-1 and V is TRBV5-4; perhaps TRBD1 as D (6 bases). Germline CDR1 and CDR2: SGHNT and YYREEE (reference sequence). The CDR3 is 16 residues long. CDR3 sequence reads: CASNYLDSGSYNVQFF. DNA for the CDR3: TGTGCCAGCAACTACTTGGACAGCGGCTCCTACAATGTGCAGTTCTTC. Full variable domain (missing parts from reference TRBV5-4 and TRBJ2-1): ETGVTQSPTHLIKTRGQQVTLRCSSQSGHNTVSWYQQALGQGPQFIFQYYREEENGRGNFPPRFSGLQFPNYSSELNVNALELDDSALYLCASNYLDSGSYNVQFFGPGTRLTVL.

This clonotype was counted once. The chain carries TRBV12-3 or TRBV12-4 and TRBJ2-3; TRBD1 aligns across 10 bases. This CDR3 region has 17 residues. Losses at the gene ends were 5 bases for V and 4 bases for J; bases not matched to a gene: 12. Here the CDR3 DNA reads TGTGCCAGCAGTCAGCAACAGGGACAGGGGTTCGCAGATACGCAGTATTTT. It translates to CASSQQQGQGFADTQYF.

Points on this clonotype: No conserved phenylalanine or tryptophan is present at the end of the CDR3, so a read error is the likely explanation. This chain's CDR3 is CASSAPGTRYHEQYL. CDR3 nucleotides: TGTGCCAGCAGCGCCCCCGGGACTAGGTATCACGAGCAGTACCTC. The V and J genes are TRBV11-2 and TRBJ2-7; 8 nucleotides agree with TRBD2. J gave up 5 bases and V 5 bases, and 11 bases lay outside the gene matches. The length of the CDR3 is 15 residues. The germline gives CDR1 SGHAT, CDR2 FQNNGV.

As regards this clonotype: An end of the junction differs from the germline gene, which may be a read error. The chain employs TRBV6-5 and TRBJ1-6, with a weak D call TRBD1 (6 bases). CDR1 and CDR2 from the germline V gene are MNHEY and SVGAGI. This CDR3 comprises 19 residues. The CDR3 protein is CASSYSPGLGGSYNSPLRF. CDR3 bases: TGTGCCAGCAGTTACTCGCCTGGATTGGGGGGCTCCTATAATTCACCCCTTCGCTTT.

This clonotype was detected many times. J is TRBJ2-7 and V is TRBV20-1, with D possibly matching TRBD2 (5 bases). The germline CDR1 and CDR2 sequences are DFQATT and SNEGSKA (reference sequence). Trimming removed 3 bases at V and 3 bases at J, with 9 bases between. CDR3 size: 12 residues. The CDR3 loop reads CSARPGGYEQYF. CDR3 sequence (DNA): TGCAGTGCTAGGCCCGGAGGCTACGAGCAGTACTTC.

A word on this clonotype: Because the CDR3 is missing its conserved closing phenylalanine or tryptophan, this is likely a read error. The chain uses TRBV20-1 and TRBJ1-1; D not resolved. Looked up from germline, CDR1 is DFQATT and CDR2 is SNEGSKA (reference sequence). The CDR3 has 11 residues. The CDR3 reads CSAVINTEAFS. DNA for the CDR3: TGCAGTGCTGTAATAAACACCGAAGCTTTCTCT.

This clonotype was found once. At one end the junction does not follow the germline gene, possibly because of a read error. The chain uses TRBV20-1 and TRBJ2-1, with D maybe TRBD2 (7 bases). This CDR3 is built from 14 residues. CDR1 DFQATT and CDR2 SNEGSKA come from the germline V gene (reference sequence). The CDR3 nucleotides read TGCAGTGATAGAGATTGGCGGGACTACAGGGAACAGTTCTTC. Its translation: CSDRDWRDYREQFF.

As concerns this clonotype: The junction departs from the called germline gene at one end, perhaps through a read error. The chain links TRBV11-2 to TRBJ2-2; D uncertain. CDR3 length: 14 amino acids. Germline V gives CDR1 SGHAT, CDR2 FQNNGV. CDR3 loop: CASSFPMASVELFF. CDR3 DNA: TGTGCCAGTAGCTTCCCCATGGCCAGCGTGGAGCTGTTTTTT.

This clonotype has only a few counts. One end of the junction does not line up with germline, which may come from a read error. The chain uses TRBV11-2 and TRBJ1-2, with 7 bases aligning to TRBD1. CDR1 is SGHAT, CDR2 FQNNGV, per germline. The CDR3 is 15 amino acids. CDR3 nucleotides: TGTGCCAGCAGCTCGCGGGGCAAGGGACAGTATGGCTATACCTTC. Its translation: CASSSRGKGQYGYTF. Combining the CDR3 with reference TRBV11-2 and TRBJ1-2 gives the whole variable domain EAGVAQSPRYKIIEKRQSVAFWCNPISGHATLYWYQQILGQGPKLLIQFQNNGVVDDSQLPKDRFSAERLKGVDSTLKIQPAKLEDSAVYLCASSSRGKGQYGYTFGSGTRLTVV.

The chain has TRBV11-2 and TRBJ2-3; no clear D. V lost 3 bases to trimming and J lost 15 bases, with 19 bases between them. Looked up from germline, CDR1 is SGHAT and CDR2 is FQNNGV. This CDR3 contains 13 residues. As DNA, the CDR3 is TGTGCCAGCAGCTTTGGCTGGGAAGATAGGCAATATTTT. Protein: CASSFGWEDRQYF. Together with reference TRBV11-2 and TRBJ2-3, the CDR3 gives the full variable domain: EAGVAQSPRYKIIEKRQSVAFWCNPISGHATLYWYQQILGQGPKLLIQFQNNGVVDDSQLPKDRFSAERLKGVDSTLKIQPAKLEDSAVYLCASSFGWEDRQYFGPGTRLTVL.

This clonotype came up a few times. A much larger clone differs from this one at a single base, so this may be a read error. The chain couples TRBV4-1 to TRBJ1-5, with 8 bases that match TRBD1. V was clipped by 8 bases and J by 3 bases; unmatched bases: 6. The CDR3 is 14 amino acids. Germline V gives CDR1 MGHRA, CDR2 YSYEKL. This CDR3 reads CASDRGYNNQPQHF. In DNA, the CDR3 is TGCGCCAGCGACAGGGGTTATAACAATCAGCCCCAGCATTTT.

The J gene is TRBJ2-6, the V gene TRBV7-3; 7 nucleotides line up with TRBD1. This CDR3 is 17 amino acids long. Germline-derived CDR1 and CDR2 are SGHTA and FQGTGA. Trimming removed 7 bases from V and 0 bases from J; junction bases left unmatched: 9. CDR3 sequence reads: CASTLTGDPSGANVLTF. In DNA form, the CDR3 reads TGTGCCAGCACACTAACAGGGGACCCCTCTGGGGCCAACGTCCTGACTTTC.